The clone carrying this T cell receptor beta chain has a count of ten or more. TCRbeta library preparation incorporated unique molecular identifiers. In TCRdb, the PCR reads were re-called with MiXCR into one record per CDR3 protein. The data show around 700,000 distinct CDR3 sequences, around 13% seen once. Germline CDR1 and CDR2: SGHRS and YFSETQ. The CDR3 spans 19 residues. With V trimmed by 4 bases and J by 4 bases, 14 bases remained unmatched. These data belong to a study of T-cell reconstitution after alpha-beta-depleted transplantation in children. The receptor's source is a girl aged 2-9 years with congenital amegakaryocytic thrombocytopenia, due to receive a stem cell transplant. The rearrangement uses TRBV5-1 and TRBJ2-1; 13 positions agree with TRBD2. Sample: PBMCs, taken before TCRalphabeta/CD19-depleted stem cell transplant. The CDR3 is CASSQRTVTSGRIYNEQFF. For the CDR3, the DNA is TGCGCCAGCAGCCAGAGGACAGTGACTAGCGGGAGGATTTACAATGAGCAGTTCTTC.